This T cell receptor (beta chain) was captured in a study of blood T cells in healthy people across ages. Whole-study findings and limits: Naive CD4+ cell counts and diversity both ran higher in long-lived than in aged donors.

Russia was home to the donors, healthy Caucasian individuals aged about 6 to 100. Using a J-beta primer mix together with a sample-barcoded 5' primer, a second PCR was run for roughly 6 to 12 cycles. Researchers report that a template-switch adaptor with 12 random nucleotides tagged each cDNA molecule. TCRdb reprocessed the 5' RACE reads with MiXCR, giving one entry per CDR3 protein. The data contain some 670,000 distinct CDR3 sequences, 52% of them seen just once; the ten biggest clones take up less than 15%. In its sample, this clonotype was seen once. Its antigen is still unknown. Germline CDR1 reads LGHNA; CDR2 reads YSLEER. V lost 0 bases, J lost 1 base, and 11 bases lay in between. There are 16 residues in the CDR3.

The source is a woman older than 75 in good health. The material sequenced was blood. V is TRBV4-3 and J is TRBJ2-3; a possible D gene is TRBD2 (6 bases). The CDR3 DNA follows: TGCGCCAGCAGCCAAGATTGGGGGGTGGGCACAGATACGCAGTATTTT. Residues: CASSQDWGVGTDTQYF.